This T cell receptor (beta chain) originates from a study of blood T cell repertoires in COVID-19. Across the study: PBMCs, B-cell-depleted T cells, or T cells were the source of the cDNA or gDNA that made up the material.

Germline V gene sequence: CDR1 LNHDA, CDR2 SQIVND (reference sequence). Trimming cost V 5 bases and J 4 bases, with 9 bases left between them. This CDR3 region has 14 residues. Profiling relied on immunoSEQ multiplex PCR, and the TCRdb table lists in-frame clones only, not all of them. This sample carries fewer than 250,000 clones, over 80% of them seen once, and the ten largest clones take approximately 3.7%. Clinical history as reported by participants underpinned cohort assignment. Exposed volunteers were people who met a COVID-19 case within 2 weeks before study entry. The sequence derives from a woman aged 25 to 39 who had been exposed to COVID-19. This chain connects TRBV19 to TRBJ1-6; D is perhaps TRBD1 (6 bases). The sequenced sample consisted of PBMCs or T cells enriched from blood (not recorded which). The CDR3 here is CASSATGYNSPLHF. In DNA form, the CDR3 reads TGTGCCAGTAGTGCGACAGGATATAATTCACCCCTCCACTTT.